A selection of T cell receptor beta chains follows, all from one sample in a study of cytomegalovirus exposure and HLA in healthy donors. Only in-frame clones appear in the TCRdb table, and some are missing; sequencing was by immunoSEQ multiplex PCR. The repertoire consists of roughly 130,000 clones, with roughly two thirds occurring once and the leading ten covering less than 2%. Sequenced sample: PBMCs. Receptors originate from a man in his thirties or forties in good health and CMV-seropositive. The CDR3 runs from the conserved cysteine through the conserved F or W. Each record gives: V gene, clone size, D gene, J gene, CDR3 protein, CDR3 DNA. A D gene is named only where the DNA matches it firmly. Some rows have no size entry. The others give once, few or many, or a class for an expanded clone.

TRBV11-2	NA	NA	TRBJ2-1	CASSGIPGTPLQVF	TGTGCCAGCAGCGGAATTCCCGGGACTCCTCTCCAGGTCTTC
TRBV10-3	NA	NA	TRBJ1-5	CAISPINQPQHF	TGTGCCATCAGCCCCATCAATCAGCCCCAGCATTTT
TRBV27	once	TRBD2	TRBJ2-7	CASSNREGQTDEQYF	TGTGCCAGCAGCAACCGGGAGGGCCAAACGGACGAGCAGTACTTC
TRBV7-9	NA	NA	TRBJ2-6	CASSTPGLPYSGANVLTF	TGTGCCAGCAGCACTCCGGGACTGCCGTACTCTGGGGCCAACGTCCTGACTTTC
TRBV5-8	NA	TRBD2	TRBJ2-3	CASSLTSVSTDTQYF	TGTGCCAGCAGCTTGACTAGCGTGTCCACAGATACGCAGTATTTT
TRBV9	NA	NA	TRBJ2-2	CASSVLGGNTGELFF	TGTGCCAGCAGCGTATTGGGAGGGAACACCGGGGAGCTGTTTTTT
TRBV4-1	few	NA	TRBJ1-1	CASSQGGTRVNTEAFF	TGCGCCAGCAGCCAAGGGGGGACACGAGTCAACACTGAAGCTTTCTTT
TRBV4-2	NA	NA	TRBJ1-4	CASSQDPNELGGRRTNEKLFF	TGTGCCAGCAGCCAAGATCCAAACGAGCTCGGGGGGCGAAGGACTAATGAAAAACTGTTTTTT
TRBV5-1	NA	NA	TRBJ2-3	CASSFKSGTDTQYF	TGCGCCAGCAGCTTTAAGAGCGGCACAGATACGCAGTATTTT
TRBV5-4	few	TRBD1	TRBJ1-2	CASRLGPGTVYGYTF	TGTGCCAGCAGGCTTGGGCCCGGGACAGTCTATGGCTACACCTTC
TRBV19	NA	TRBD1	TRBJ2-7	CASSDRGKYEQYF	TGTGCCAGCTCGGACAGGGGGAAGTACGAGCAGTACTTC
TRBV4-3	NA	NA	TRBJ2-2	CASSQVGGYTGELFF	TGCGCCAGCAGCCAAGTGGGCGGGTACACCGGGGAGCTGTTTTTT
TRBV5-4	NA	TRBD1	TRBJ1-1	CASSRGGQGNTEAFF	TGTGCCAGCAGCCGGGGTGGACAGGGGAACACTGAAGCTTTCTTT
TRBV5-1	once	TRBD2	TRBJ2-1	CASSPPRLADNEQFF	TGCGCCAGCAGCCCTCCCCGACTAGCAGATAATGAGCAGTTCTTC
TRBV18	NA	NA	TRBJ2-5	CASSPPSRMGEGAQYF	TGTGCCAGCTCACCACCGTCTAGGATGGGTGAAGGGGCCCAGTACTTC
TRBV13	NA	NA	TRBJ2-1	CASSQSLVSPYNEQFF	TGTGCCAGCAGCCAATCACTAGTGTCGCCCTACAATGAGCAGTTCTTC
TRBV10-2	NA	NA	TRBJ2-1	CASSGLGGLPPGYNEQFF	TGCGCCAGCAGTGGGTTGGGGGGTTTACCTCCCGGCTACAATGAGCAGTTCTTC
TRBV14	NA	TRBD1	TRBJ1-1	CASSQYRGRRTEAFF	TGTGCCAGCAGCCAATACAGGGGGCGCCGGACTGAAGCTTTCTTT
TRBV2	NA	NA	TRBJ2-2	CASSEQQVRAGELFF	TGTGCCAGCAGTGAACAACAGGTCAGGGCCGGGGAGCTGTTTTTT
TRBV5-1	NA	TRBD1	TRBJ1-1	CARGTGERTEAFF	TGCGCCAGGGGGACAGGGGAGAGAACTGAAGCTTTCTTT
TRBV18	NA	NA	TRBJ2-3	CASSPRQISTDTQYF	TGTGCCAGCTCACCGAGGCAGATTAGCACAGATACGCAGTATTTT
TRBV7-3	few	TRBD1	TRBJ2-3	CASSFGQGITDTQYF	TGTGCCAGCAGCTTCGGACAGGGTATAACAGATACGCAGTATTTT
TRBV7-3	NA	TRBD2	TRBJ2-7	CASSLSLAGVYEQYF	TGTGCCAGCAGCTTATCACTAGCGGGAGTCTACGAGCAGTACTTC
TRBV19	NA	TRBD2	TRBJ2-1	CASSIAGGPYEQFF	TGTGCCAGTAGTATAGCGGGAGGGCCTTATGAGCAGTTCTTC
TRBV27	few	NA	TRBJ1-5	CASSLIYGGGQPQHF	TGTGCCAGCAGTTTAATATACGGGGGGGGCCAGCCCCAGCATTTT
TRBV2	NA	TRBD1	TRBJ2-2	CASSEVTGAGELFF	TGTGCCAGCAGTGAAGTTACAGGGGCCGGGGAGCTGTTTTTT
TRBV28	NA	NA	TRBJ1-3	CASSFLWASGNTIYF	TGTGCCAGCAGTTTCCTCTGGGCCTCTGGAAACACCATATATTTT
TRBV15	NA	NA	TRBJ1-3	CATSITGTGGNTIYF	TGTGCCACCAGCATCACCGGGACTGGCGGAAACACCATATATTTT
TRBV2	NA	NA	TRBJ2-1	CASSEFMGDEQFF	TGTGCCAGCAGTGAATTTATGGGAGATGAGCAGTTCTTC
TRBV21-1	NA	NA	TRBJ1-5	CASSNVARKGVHQPQHF	TGTGCCAGCAGCAATGTGGCCCGGAAGGGGGTACATCAGCCCCAGCATTTT
TRBV5-4	NA	NA	TRBJ2-3	CASSLAHSTDTQYF	TGTGCCAGCAGCTTAGCTCATAGCACAGATACGCAGTATTTT
TRBV18	NA	NA	TRBJ2-5	CASSPLLDWQETQYF	TGTGCCAGCTCACCATTGCTGGACTGGCAAGAGACCCAGTACTTC
TRBV9	few	TRBD2	TRBJ2-7	CASSVEAGYSYEQYF	TGTGCCAGCAGCGTAGAAGCGGGATACTCCTACGAGCAGTACTTC
TRBV7-6	NA	TRBD2	TRBJ2-7	CASSWPPGLAGTKQYF	TGTGCCAGCAGCTGGCCCCCGGGACTAGCGGGAACCAAGCAGTACTTC
TRBV29-1	NA	TRBD1	TRBJ2-3	CSVYNQGADTQYF	TGCAGCGTGTATAATCAGGGGGCAGATACGCAGTATTTT
TRBV5-4	NA	TRBD2	TRBJ2-7	CASASGSFDEQYF	TGTGCCAGCGCTAGCGGGAGCTTCGACGAGCAGTACTTC
TRBV6-5	few	NA	TRBJ1-5	CASSTGSNQPQHF	TGTGCCTCATCGACAGGTAGCAATCAGCCCCAGCATTTT
TRBV6-5	NA	NA	TRBJ2-1	CASTLTVNSYNEQFF	TGTGCCAGCACCCTAACCGTAAACTCCTACAATGAGCAGTTCTTC
TRBV9	NA	TRBD1	TRBJ2-7	CASSAPGTALNEQYF	TGTGCCAGCAGCGCCCCCGGGACAGCATTGAACGAGCAGTACTTC
TRBV28	NA	TRBD2	TRBJ2-5	CASSSGSTVGETQYF	TGTGCCAGTTCTAGCGGGAGTACGGTAGGAGAGACCCAGTACTTC
TRBV7-3	NA	TRBD2	TRBJ2-2	CASSFGLGGTGELFF	TGTGCCAGCAGCTTCGGACTAGGAGGCACCGGGGAGCTGTTTTTT
TRBV5-6	NA	NA	TRBJ2-2	CASSLLVRLTDFTGELFF	TGTGCCAGCAGCTTGTTAGTCCGATTAACCGACTTCACCGGGGAGCTGTTTTTT
TRBV28	NA	NA	TRBJ1-2	CASSYYRYGYTF	TGTGCCAGCAGCTATTATCGATATGGCTACACCTTC
TRBV28	NA	NA	TRBJ1-6	CASSTPGLNSPLHF	TGTGCCAGCAGCACACCGGGACTAAATTCACCCCTCCACTTT
TRBV28	few	TRBD1	TRBJ1-2	CASRETTGGASNYGYTF	TGTGCCAGCAGGGAAACGACAGGGGGCGCCTCAAACTATGGCTACACCTTC
TRBV4-1	NA	TRBD2	TRBJ2-7	CASSQLLAGGYEQYF	TGCGCCAGCAGCCAGTTACTAGCGGGAGGCTACGAGCAGTACTTC
TRBV7-9	NA	NA	TRBJ2-1	CASSRLGGTSSRNEQFF	TGTGCCAGCAGCCGATTAGGCGGGACCAGCTCACGAAATGAGCAGTTCTTC
TRBV5-5	NA	TRBD1	TRBJ1-2	CASSYSPNSGTGHTNYGYTF	TGTGCCAGCAGCTACTCCCCCAACTCCGGGACAGGCCACACTAACTATGGCTACACCTTC